Following are 28 T cell receptor beta chains from one sample sequenced in a study of blood T cell repertoires in COVID-19. Measured with immunoSEQ multiplex PCR; TCRdb has only the in-frame clones, and not every one. Here the sample spans under 500,000 clones, roughly 91% being singletons. Sequenced sample: peripheral blood. These receptor sequences come from a woman aged 25 to 39 with acute or convalescent COVID-19.

The rearrangement links TRBV5-1 to TRBJ2-3, with TRBD2 matching 8 bases. This CDR3 region has 16 residues. In germline, CDR1 is SGHRS, CDR2 YFSETQ. Trimming cost V 4 bases and J 2 bases; bases outside gene matches: 9. The CDR3 is CASSQKGGGNTDTQYF. DNA for the CDR3: TGCGCCAGCAGCCAAAAGGGCGGGGGGAACACAGATACGCAGTATTTT.

The V call is TRBV18, the J call TRBJ2-5; possibly TRBD1 for D (6 bases). The CDR3 runs 13 residues. The germline gives CDR1 KGHSH, CDR2 LQKENI. Between the trimmed V and J ends, which lost 5 bases and 1 base, there was a span of 8 bases. The CDR3 DNA reads as TGTGCCAGCTCAGGACAGCCCCAAGAGACCCAGTACTTC. Encoded protein: CASSGQPQETQYF.

The chain joins TRBV5-1 to TRBJ1-2; no clear D gene. The CDR3 spans 13 residues. V lost 1 base, J lost 2 bases, and 6 bases lay in between. Germline V lookup: CDR1 SGHRS, CDR2 YFSETQ. The chain's CDR3 is CASSLQQNYGYTF. CDR3 DNA sequence: TGCGCCAGCAGCTTGCAACAGAACTATGGCTACACCTTC.

The J gene is TRBJ2-7, the V gene TRBV5-4; D might be TRBD1 (6 bases). The V gene lost 3 bases and the J gene lost 6 bases, with 13 bases spanning the gap. CDR3 size: 13 residues. Germline V gene data show CDR1 as SGHNT and CDR2 as YYREEE (reference sequence). In DNA, the CDR3 is TGTGCCAGCAGCTCTAACAGGGTTGGCGAGCAGTACTTC. This sequence encodes CASSSNRVGEQYF. Full variable domain (missing parts from reference TRBV5-4 and TRBJ2-7): ETGVTQSPTHLIKTRGQQVTLRCSSQSGHNTVSWYQQALGQGPQFIFQYYREEENGRGNFPPRFSGLQFPNYSSELNVNALELDDSALYLCASSSNRVGEQYFGPGTRLTVT.

This rearrangement joins TRBV5-1 to TRBJ1-1, with TRBD1 identical over 11 bases. V was pared by 0 bases and J by 3 bases, with 4 bases of the junction left unmatched. The CDR3 covers 16 residues. Germline V gives CDR1 SGHRS, CDR2 YFSETQ. DNA for the CDR3: TGCGCCAGCAGCTTGGTTCGGGACAGGGGGGACACTGAAGCTTTCTTT. Its protein product is CASSLVRDRGDTEAFF.

This CDR3 is CASSPSQGARTGELFF. CDR3 DNA: TGTGCCAGCAGCCCGTCACAGGGGGCGCGAACCGGGGAGCTGTTTTTT. The V call is TRBV7-3, the J call TRBJ2-2; 9 bases match TRBD1. The V and J ends lost 5 bases and 5 bases, in that order; junction bases with no gene match: 9. CDR3 length: 16 residues. Germline V CDR1 and CDR2: SGHTA, FQGTGA.

The count of this clone is one. V gene TRBV9 combines with J gene TRBJ1-2; the D gene is possibly TRBD1 (5 bases). Germline values: CDR1 SGDLS, CDR2 YYNGEE. Between the trimmed V and J ends, which lost 6 bases and 3 bases, there was a span of 18 bases. The CDR3 is 15 residues long. CDR3 sequence (DNA): TGTGCCAGCACTCAAAATCAGGGTGGGGACTATGGCTACACCTTC. Protein sequence: CASTQNQGGDYGYTF.

CDR3 coding DNA: TGTGCCAGTAGTATGTCGGAGAGCTCCTACAATGAGCAGTTCTTC. The encoded protein is CASSMSESSYNEQFF. This rearrangement joins TRBV19 to TRBJ2-1; D gene unclear. The germline V gene encodes CDR1 LNHDA and CDR2 SQIVND (reference sequence). Trimming pared 3 bases from V and 0 bases from J, leaving 9 bases between. The CDR3 covers 15 residues.

The rearrangement joins TRBV10-3 to TRBJ2-1; D is possibly TRBD2 (5 bases). The CDR3 is made up of 14 amino acids. The V gene lost 7 bases and the J gene lost 0 bases, with 10 bases spanning the gap. Germline V gives CDR1 ENHRY, CDR2 SYGVKD. This CDR3 is CAIKEGSSYNEQFF. The CDR3 DNA reads TGTGCCATCAAAGAGGGTAGCTCCTACAATGAGCAGTTCTTC.

The rearrangement joins TRBV11-1 to TRBJ2-5, with TRBD2 matching 7 bases. Trimming at V came to 4 bases and at J to 5 bases, leaving 7 bases not matched to a gene. The CDR3 has 14 residues. Germline V gives CDR1 SGHAT, CDR2 FQDESV (reference sequence). CDR3 sequence: CASSWGGGLETQYF. CDR3 bases: TGTGCCAGCAGCTGGGGCGGGGGTTTGGAGACCCAGTACTTC.

The chain joins TRBV27 to TRBJ2-7; TRBD2 might be the D (6 bases). Looked up from germline, CDR1 is MNHEY and CDR2 is SMNVEV (reference sequence). V was pared by 4 bases and J by 1 base, with 8 bases between. The CDR3 loop spans 13 amino acids. Here the CDR3 reads CASSSGTSYEQYF. DNA for the CDR3: TGTGCCAGCAGTTCCGGGACTTCCTACGAGCAGTACTTC.

This chain links TRBV3-1 (or the pseudogene TRBV3-2) with TRBJ1-1; D may be TRBD1 (6 bases). Germline assignment: CDR1 LGHDT and CDR2 YNNKEL (reference sequence). The CDR3 totals 12 residues. The V end was cut by 6 bases, the J end by 5 bases, with 10 bases between. The CDR3 loop is CASSSRGTEAFF. In DNA form, the CDR3 reads TGTGCCAGCAGTTCAAGGGGGACTGAAGCTTTCTTT.

This rearrangement joins TRBV7-3 to TRBJ2-1, with 9 bases matching TRBD2. This CDR3 has 14 residues. Germline V gene sequence: CDR1 SGHTA, CDR2 FQGTGA. Trimming cost V 3 bases and J 5 bases; bases outside gene matches: 2. CDR3 amino acids: CASSFSGGNNEQFF. The CDR3 DNA follows: TGTGCCAGCAGCTTTAGCGGGGGAAACAATGAGCAGTTCTTC.

The chain couples TRBV6-5 to TRBJ1-5; D remains unclear. V shed 4 bases and J shed 3 bases, with 10 bases lying between them. Germline V gene sequence: CDR1 MNHEY, CDR2 SVGAGI. The CDR3 is 14 amino acids. The CDR3 bases are TGTGCCAGCAGTTCTCAGGAATTCAATCAGCCCCAGCATTTT. This gives the protein CASSSQEFNQPQHF.

This clone turned up a few times. This chain links TRBV2 with TRBJ1-6; no firm D call. Per the germline V gene, CDR1 is SNHLY and CDR2 is FYNNEI. V was pared by 0 bases and J by 7 bases, with 13 bases between. The CDR3 is 16 amino acids. This chain's CDR3 is CASSEAFGRRNSPLHF. CDR3 DNA: TGTGCCAGCAGTGAAGCGTTTGGGCGCAGAAATTCACCCCTCCACTTT.

The gene calls are TRBV11-3 and TRBJ2-1, with D possibly TRBD1 on 5 matching bases. Trimming took off 5 bases at V and 9 bases at J, with 11 bases between the two ends. CDR1 and CDR2 from the germline V gene are SGHNT and YENEEA. The CDR3 runs to 12 residues. The CDR3, as DNA: TGTGCCAGCAGCCAAGGAGACAGTGAGCAGTTCTTC. Encoded protein: CASSQGDSEQFF.

The genes are TRBV21-1 and TRBJ1-5; the table names TRBD1, a call not compared with the DNA. TRBV21-1 is a pseudogene segment. The CDR3 is 19 residues long. CDR3 bases: TGTGCCAGCAGCTGCCGGAGTAGATGGGGGACAGGGGTGACTCAGCCCCAGCATTTT. Its protein product is CASSCRSRWGTGVTQPQHF.

The V gene is TRBV14, the J gene TRBJ1-2, with D unclear. The length of the CDR3 is 14 residues. V gave up 0 bases and J gave up 5 bases, with 10 bases separating them. The germline CDR1 and CDR2 sequences are SGHDN and FVKESK. Here the CDR3 reads CASSQEYNGYGYTF. The CDR3 DNA reads TGTGCCAGCAGCCAAGAGTATAACGGGTATGGCTACACCTTC.

The J gene is TRBJ1-5, the V gene TRBV2; maybe TRBD1 (6 bases). CDR3 size: 15 residues. Trimming took 5 bases from V and 2 from J, leaving 13 bases between them. Germline CDR1 SNHLY, CDR2 FYNNEI. CDR3 loop: CASSPIQGGNQPQHF. The CDR3 nucleotides read TGTGCCAGCAGTCCTATACAGGGAGGCAATCAGCCCCAGCATTTT.

This sequence joins TRBV5-5 and TRBJ1-5, with D possibly TRBD1 on 6 matching bases. The CDR3 sequence is 15 residues long. The V end was cut by 0 bases, the J end by 6 bases, with 13 bases between. Germline V gene lookup returns CDR1 SGHKS and CDR2 YYEKEE (reference sequence). CDR3 coding DNA: TGTGCCAGCAGCTTGGAGGGGGAGTTGGGTCAGCCCCAGCATTTT. It yields the protein CASSLEGELGQPQHF.

J is TRBJ1-2 and V is TRBV28; no clear D gene. The germline V gene encodes CDR1 MDHEN and CDR2 SYDVKM. The CDR3 covers 13 residues. Trimming stripped 3 bases from V and 4 bases from J, with 9 bases between. The CDR3 region is CASSLAQPYGYTF. The CDR3 coding sequence is TGTGCCAGCAGTTTGGCACAACCCTATGGCTACACCTTC.

This clone was seen once. Here the CDR3 DNA reads TGCGCCAGCAGCTTGGTCGTGCTAGCGGGGGCAGATACGCAGTATTTT. This translates into CASSLVVLAGADTQYF. J is TRBJ2-3 and V is TRBV5-1; 10 nucleotides agree with TRBD2. Germline loops: CDR1 SGHRS, CDR2 YFSETQ. The trim removed 0 bases at V and 4 bases at J, leaving 5 bases unmatched. The CDR3 is 16 amino acids. Full variable domain (remainder filled in from reference TRBV5-1 and TRBJ2-3): KAGVTQTPRYLIKTRGQQVTLSCSPISGHRSVSWYQQTPGQGLQFLFEYFSETQRNKGNFPGRFSGRQFSNSRSEMNVSTLELGDSALYLCASSLVVLAGADTQYFGPGTRLTVL.

The chain couples TRBV7-2 to TRBJ2-6; 9 nucleotides agree with TRBD1. This CDR3 is built from 17 residues. With V trimmed by 5 bases and J by 2 bases, 7 bases remained unmatched. Germline loops: CDR1 SGHTA, CDR2 FQGNSA. CDR3: CASSPRDRVAGANVLTF. The CDR3, as DNA: TGTGCCAGCAGCCCCCGGGACAGGGTTGCTGGGGCCAACGTCCTGACTTTC.

This chain uses TRBV7-2 with TRBJ2-7; D possibly corresponds to TRBD2 (6 bases). Germline CDR1 and CDR2: SGHTA and FQGNSA. CDR3 length: 16 residues. V was shortened by 2 bases and J by 7 bases, with 21 bases between the two germline ends. The CDR3 coding sequence is TGTGCCAGCAGCTTAATCGTTGGGGGGAGGCAGTTTGAGCAGTACTTC. Residues: CASSLIVGGRQFEQYF.

The table lists this clone with a few counts. The rearrangement uses TRBV5-1 and TRBJ1-1; 7 bases match TRBD1. The J segment lost 6 bases and the V segment lost 0 bases, leaving 8 bases of the junction unmatched. The CDR3 totals 15 residues. Germline loops: CDR1 SGHRS, CDR2 YFSETQ. CDR3: CASSLEIDRVPEAFF. DNA for the CDR3: TGCGCCAGCAGCTTGGAAATCGACAGGGTACCTGAAGCTTTCTTT.

The J gene is TRBJ2-5, the V gene TRBV30; 7 positions agree with TRBD1. The J segment lost 1 base and the V segment lost 2 bases, leaving 4 bases of the junction unmatched. Germline V gene data show CDR1 as GTSNPN and CDR2 as SVGIG (reference sequence). The CDR3 extends over 14 amino acids. The CDR3 DNA reads TGTGCCTGGAGTCCGGGACAGTCCCAAGAGACCCAGTACTTC. Residues: CAWSPGQSQETQYF.

The genes are TRBV10-3 and TRBJ1-6; 8 positions agree with TRBD1. Germline values: CDR1 ENHRY, CDR2 SYGVKD. V dropped 0 bases and J dropped 7; count of bases not matched to a gene: 5. This CDR3 is 16 amino acids long. The CDR3 sequence: CAISESWQGANSPLHF. CDR3 coding DNA: TGTGCCATCAGTGAGTCGTGGCAGGGGGCGAATTCACCCCTCCACTTT.

This sequence joins TRBV30 and TRBJ2-7; TRBD1 might be the D (6 bases). V was pared by 5 bases and J by 3 bases, with 11 bases between. The CDR3 is 12 amino acids. Germline V gives CDR1 GTSNPN, CDR2 SVGIG (reference sequence). CDR3 bases: TGTGCCTGGGCAGGGGCCGGCTACGAGCAGTACTTC. Amino acid sequence: CAWAGAGYEQYF.